The source of this TCR beta chain is a study of T cells in narcolepsy. Looking at the study overall: Enrolled donors included narcolepsy type 1 or type 2 patients and healthy controls. Study-wide findings and caveats: Autoreactive clonotypes reportedly recurred in blood of same and different patients, not controls. HCRT-specific and TRIB2-specific autoreactive clonotypes appeared among same-patient CSF and blood CD4+ clonotypes. Autoreactive clone sequences were missing from some blood memory CD4+ repertoires.

In this sample, this clone turned up a few times. Its specificity is unknown. Sequencing used immunoSEQ multiplex PCR; TCRdb keeps in-frame clones, though not all of them. The sample carries tens of thousands of clones, approximately 62% recorded once. CDR1 and CDR2 (germline): SGHTA, FQGNSA. The CDR3 length is 15 residues. V trimming: 5 bases; J trimming: 7 bases; junction bases outside the gene matches: 12. This sequence joins TRBV7-2 and TRBJ2-5, with 8 bases matching TRBD2. This TCR was recovered from a human donor in good health. The specimen sequenced was memory (CD45RA-) CD4+ T cells from blood. The CDR3 spells CASSPRGGREGTQYF. The CDR3 DNA is TGTGCCAGCAGCCCTCGGGGGGGCAGGGAGGGGACCCAGTACTTC.